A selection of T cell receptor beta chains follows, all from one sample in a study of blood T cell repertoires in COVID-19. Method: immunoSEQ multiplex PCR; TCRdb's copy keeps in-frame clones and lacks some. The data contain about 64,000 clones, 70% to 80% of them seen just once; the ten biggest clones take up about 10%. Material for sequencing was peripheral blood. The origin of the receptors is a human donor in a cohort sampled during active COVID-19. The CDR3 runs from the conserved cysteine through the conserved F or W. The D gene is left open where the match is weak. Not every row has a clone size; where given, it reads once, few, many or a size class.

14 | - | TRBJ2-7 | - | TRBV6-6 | TGTGCCAGCAGTTACGAGGGGGCGGGGTACGAGCAGTACTTC | CASSYEGAGYEQYF
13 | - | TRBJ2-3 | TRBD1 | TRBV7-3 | TGTGCCAGCAGCTCCACAACAGGGGGTACGCAGTATTTT | CASSSTTGGTQYF
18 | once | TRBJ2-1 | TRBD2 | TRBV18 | TGTGCCAGCTCCCGAGGGGAGCGGGGAGGGAGCTCCTACAATGAGCAGTTCTTC | CASSRGERGGSSYNEQFF
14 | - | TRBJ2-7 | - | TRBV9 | TGTGCCAGCAGCGTCCTTCCGACAGACACGGAGCAGTACTTC | CASSVLPTDTEQYF
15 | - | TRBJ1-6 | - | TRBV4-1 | TGCGCCAGCAGCCAAGATCCCGGCGGCAATTCACCCCTCCACTTT | CASSQDPGGNSPLHF
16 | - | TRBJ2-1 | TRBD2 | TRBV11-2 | TGTGCCAGCAGCTACATCACCGGGACTAGCCCTAATGAGCAGTTCTTC | CASSYITGTSPNEQFF
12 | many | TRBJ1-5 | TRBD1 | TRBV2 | TGTGCCAGCAGGGACAGGGATCAGCCCCAGCATTTT | CASRDRDQPQHF
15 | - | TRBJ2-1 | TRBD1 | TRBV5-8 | TGTGCCAGCAGTTTGGGACAGGGGACCTACAATGAGCAGTTCTTC | CASSLGQGTYNEQFF
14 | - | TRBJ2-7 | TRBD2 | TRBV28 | TGTGCCAGCAGGACTAGCGGGAGTCGATACGAGCAGTACTTC | CASRTSGSRYEQYF
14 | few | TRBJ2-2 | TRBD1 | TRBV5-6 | TGTGCCAGCAGCTACGACAGGGCCACCGGGGAGCTGTTTTTT | CASSYDRATGELFF
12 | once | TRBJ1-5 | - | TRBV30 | TGTGCCTGGAACCGGGGGAATCAGCCCCAGCATTTT | CAWNRGNQPQHF
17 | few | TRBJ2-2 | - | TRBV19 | TGTGCCAGCACCGCGACAGGTTTAAAGGCACACACCGGGGAGCTGTTTTTT | CASTATGLKAHTGELFF
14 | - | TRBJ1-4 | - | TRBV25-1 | TGTGCCAGCAGTCCCACGGGGGGGACTGAAAAACTGTTTTTT | CASSPTGGTEKLFF
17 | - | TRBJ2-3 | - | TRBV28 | TGTGCCAGCAGTTTCCTCTCGGGCAGCGGCGGGGCAGATACGCAGTATTTT | CASSFLSGSGGADTQYF
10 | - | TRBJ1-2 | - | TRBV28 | TGTGCCACGGACAGTTATGGCTACACCTTC | CATDSYGYTF
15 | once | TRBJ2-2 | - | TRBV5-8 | TGTGCCAGCAGCACCGGGACTTCTAACACCGGGGAGCTGTTTTTT | CASSTGTSNTGELFF
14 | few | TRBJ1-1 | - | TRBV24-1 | TGTGCCACCAGTGACTCCGACAGGAACACTGAAGCTTTCTTT | CATSDSDRNTEAFF
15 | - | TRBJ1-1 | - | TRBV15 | TGTGCCACCAGCAGAGATGGGGCGAAAAACACTGAAGCTTTCTTT | CATSRDGAKNTEAFF